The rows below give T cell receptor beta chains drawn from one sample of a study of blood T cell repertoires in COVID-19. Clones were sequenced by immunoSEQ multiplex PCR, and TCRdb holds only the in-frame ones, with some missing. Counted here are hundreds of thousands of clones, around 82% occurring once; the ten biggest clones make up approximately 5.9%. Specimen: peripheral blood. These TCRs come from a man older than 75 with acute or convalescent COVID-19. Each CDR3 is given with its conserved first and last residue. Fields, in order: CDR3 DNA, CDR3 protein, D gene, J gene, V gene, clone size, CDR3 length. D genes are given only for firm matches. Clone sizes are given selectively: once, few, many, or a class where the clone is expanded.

CDR3nt: TGTGCCAGCAGTTACCATGGACAGGGGGCGAATTCACCCCTCCACTTT
CDR3aa: CASSYHGQGANSPLHF
d_gene: TRBD1
j_gene: TRBJ1-6
v_gene: TRBV6-5
abundance: NA
len: 16

CDR3nt: TGTGCCAGCAGTGGGACAGCCCCGCAGTTCTTC
CDR3aa: CASSGTAPQFF
d_gene: NA
j_gene: TRBJ2-1
v_gene: TRBV2
abundance: once
len: 11

CDR3nt: TGTGCCAGCAGCCTACCGGGACAGGGTTACGAGCAGTACTTC
CDR3aa: CASSLPGQGYEQYF
d_gene: TRBD1
j_gene: TRBJ2-7
v_gene: TRBV7-2
abundance: once
len: 14

CDR3nt: TGTGCCAGCAGTCGGAGTGGGTATCCTGGGGCCGAGCAGTACTTC
CDR3aa: CASSRSGYPGAEQYF
d_gene: NA
j_gene: TRBJ2-7
v_gene: TRBV2
abundance: once
len: 15

CDR3nt: TGTGCCAGCAGCACCGACACCCGACTAACCTACGAGCAGTACTTC
CDR3aa: CASSTDTRLTYEQYF
d_gene: NA
j_gene: TRBJ2-7
v_gene: TRBV6-5
abundance: NA
len: 15

CDR3nt: TGTGCCAGCAGCCCGGGGACAGGGAACTACGAGCAGTACTTC
CDR3aa: CASSPGTGNYEQYF
d_gene: TRBD1
j_gene: TRBJ2-7
v_gene: TRBV7-2
abundance: NA
len: 14

CDR3nt: TGCGCCAGCAGCCAAGTAGCAGGGGTCTACGAGCAGTACTTC
CDR3aa: CASSQVAGVYEQYF
d_gene: NA
j_gene: TRBJ2-7
v_gene: TRBV4-1
abundance: NA
len: 14

CDR3nt: TGTGCCAGCCGGAGGTGGACGGAAGCCTACGAGCAGTACTTC
CDR3aa: CASRRWTEAYEQYF
d_gene: NA
j_gene: TRBJ2-7
v_gene: TRBV2
abundance: NA
len: 14

CDR3nt: TGCGCCAGCAGCTCTGGGACAGAGAACACCGGGGAGCTGTTTTTT
CDR3aa: CASSSGTENTGELFF
d_gene: TRBD1
j_gene: TRBJ2-2
v_gene: TRBV5-1
abundance: few
len: 15

CDR3nt: TGTGCCAGCAAGGGGCAGACGAACACCATATATTTT
CDR3aa: CASKGQTNTIYF
d_gene: NA
j_gene: TRBJ1-3
v_gene: TRBV6-5
abundance: NA
len: 12

CDR3nt: TGTGCCAGCATTGGGGCTGCCAAGGGAGATACGCAGTATTTT
CDR3aa: CASIGAAKGDTQYF
d_gene: NA
j_gene: TRBJ2-3
v_gene: TRBV28
abundance: NA
len: 14

CDR3nt: TGTGCCAGCAGCCAGACGGGACTAGCGGGAAGCACAGATACGCAGTATTTT
CDR3aa: CASSQTGLAGSTDTQYF
d_gene: TRBD2
j_gene: TRBJ2-3
v_gene: TRBV3-1/TRBV3-2
abundance: once
len: 17

CDR3nt: TGTGCCAGCAGCCAAGAAAGACCCGGGACAGGGATCGCGAACACCGGGGAGCTGTTTTTT
CDR3aa: CASSQERPGTGIANTGELFF
d_gene: TRBD1
j_gene: TRBJ2-2
v_gene: TRBV3-1/TRBV3-2
abundance: once
len: 20

CDR3nt: TGTGCCAGCAGCCAAGTGTTACTAGCGGGAGGGGGCACCGGGGAGCTGTTTTTT
CDR3aa: CASSQVLLAGGGTGELFF
d_gene: TRBD2
j_gene: TRBJ2-2
v_gene: TRBV3-1/TRBV3-2
abundance: NA
len: 18

CDR3nt: TGTGCCAGCAGCGGTAGCAGGGATTCAGTCTCACCCCTCCACTTT
CDR3aa: CASSGSRDSVSPLHF
d_gene: NA
j_gene: TRBJ1-6
v_gene: TRBV7-2
abundance: NA
len: 15

CDR3nt: TGTGCCAGCAGCCCCCGACTGGGTCATAATGAAAAACTGTTTTTT
CDR3aa: CASSPRLGHNEKLFF
d_gene: NA
j_gene: TRBJ1-4
v_gene: TRBV3-1/TRBV3-2
abundance: NA
len: 15

CDR3nt: TGTGCCAGCAGCCGACACAGGGGTATGAACACTGAAGCTTTCTTT
CDR3aa: CASSRHRGMNTEAFF
d_gene: TRBD1
j_gene: TRBJ1-1
v_gene: TRBV14
abundance: NA
len: 15

CDR3nt: TGTGCCAGCACTTGGGGGGTAGCGGGGTTCCAAGAGACCCAGTACTTC
CDR3aa: CASTWGVAGFQETQYF
d_gene: TRBD2
j_gene: TRBJ2-5
v_gene: TRBV5-6
abundance: NA
len: 16

CDR3nt: TGTGCCAGCAGCCGAGACGGACTAGACACAGATACGCAGTATTTT
CDR3aa: CASSRDGLDTDTQYF
d_gene: TRBD2
j_gene: TRBJ2-3
v_gene: TRBV5-4
abundance: NA
len: 15

CDR3nt: TGTGCCAGCAGGGGCACGGGATCGGGATCACCCCTCCACTTT
CDR3aa: CASRGTGSGSPLHF
d_gene: NA
j_gene: TRBJ1-6
v_gene: TRBV27
abundance: NA
len: 14

CDR3nt: TGTGCCAGCAGTTCTTATGGGCCGGAGGGCAATCAGCCCCAGCATTTT
CDR3aa: CASSSYGPEGNQPQHF
d_gene: NA
j_gene: TRBJ1-5
v_gene: TRBV28
abundance: NA
len: 16

CDR3nt: TGTGCCAGCAACACCCGGGGAGGACGGGGGTCCTACAATGAGCAGTTCTTC
CDR3aa: CASNTRGGRGSYNEQFF
d_gene: NA
j_gene: TRBJ2-1
v_gene: TRBV13
abundance: NA
len: 17

CDR3nt: TGTGCCAGCAGCTCCGGGACAGGGCTCGAGCAGTACTTC
CDR3aa: CASSSGTGLEQYF
d_gene: TRBD1
j_gene: TRBJ2-7
v_gene: TRBV5-8
abundance: once
len: 13

CDR3nt: TGTGCCAGCTCACCACCGGGGGCGCCGATGACCGGGGAGCTGTTTTTT
CDR3aa: CASSPPGAPMTGELFF
d_gene: NA
j_gene: TRBJ2-2
v_gene: TRBV18
abundance: NA
len: 16

CDR3nt: TGTGCCAGCAGCAACCATTGGACAGGGGACTATGGCTACACCTTC
CDR3aa: CASSNHWTGDYGYTF
d_gene: NA
j_gene: TRBJ1-2
v_gene: TRBV21-1
abundance: NA
len: 15